These 28 T cell receptor beta chains originate from one sample sequenced in a study of response to subunit inactivated influenza vaccine. TCRdb analysed the RT-PCR reads with MiXCR anew, one entry per CDR3 protein. The table has about 780,000 distinct CDR3 sequences, less than 20% seen once. This material consisted of PBMCs from blood, taken 5 days after vaccination. All receptors derive from a man aged 45-65 years who received an inactivated influenza vaccine.

The chain has TRBV5-1 and TRBJ2-1; D not resolved. This CDR3 is built from 14 residues. Germline loops: CDR1 SGHRS, CDR2 YFSETQ. V lost 2 bases and J 8 bases, leaving 14 bases between the germline ends. CDR3 nucleotide sequence: TGCGCCAGCAGCTTATCGACACAAGAGCATGAGCAGTTCTTC. Its translation is CASSLSTQEHEQFF.

CDR3 DNA sequence: TGTGCCAGCAGCTTAACCCCATCGACCTACAATGAGCAGTTCTTC. The encoded protein is CASSLTPSTYNEQFF. The V and J genes are TRBV7-3 and TRBJ2-1, with D uncertain. V lost 0 bases to trimming and J lost 2 bases, with 8 bases between them. Looked up from germline, CDR1 is SGHTA and CDR2 is FQGTGA. The CDR3 length is 15 residues.

The rearrangement joins TRBV2 to TRBJ2-7; D is perhaps TRBD1 (6 bases). Germline V gives CDR1 SNHLY, CDR2 FYNNEI. This CDR3 contains 14 residues. Trimming left V 4 bases short and J 2 bases short, with 12 bases between. As DNA, the CDR3 is TGTGCCAGCAGTGGCCAAGGGGGACCCTACGAGCAGTACTTC. Encoded protein: CASSGQGGPYEQYF.

The V call is TRBV28, the J call TRBJ2-7, with D maybe TRBD2 (6 bases). The CDR3 extends over 16 amino acids. Trimming shortened V by 1 base and J by 4 bases, and 17 bases separated the two germline ends. In germline, CDR1 is MDHEN, CDR2 SYDVKM. The CDR3 region is CASSLYYGTSIYEQYF. The CDR3 bases are TGTGCCAGCAGTTTATATTATGGGACTTCCATATACGAGCAGTACTTC.

The CDR3 here is CASSSRTGVFGEQYF. The CDR3 coding sequence is TGTGCCAGCAGTAGCAGGACAGGGGTCTTCGGCGAGCAGTACTTC. The J gene is TRBJ2-7, the V gene TRBV28, with 9 nucleotides matching TRBD1. The CDR3 is 15 residues long. CDR1 MDHEN and CDR2 SYDVKM come from the germline V gene. V was pared by 5 bases and J by 6 bases, with 11 bases of the junction left unmatched.

The V and J genes are TRBV5-1 and TRBJ2-1; TRBD2 is a possible D gene (5 bases). In germline, CDR1 is SGHRS, CDR2 YFSETQ. Trimming stripped 4 bases from V and 7 bases from J, with 12 bases between. The CDR3 spans 13 residues. The CDR3 loop is CASSTGVGNEQFF. The CDR3 bases are TGCGCCAGCAGCACCGGGGTTGGGAATGAGCAGTTCTTC. The complete variable domain, with remaining parts taken from reference TRBV5-1 and TRBJ2-1, reads KAGVTQTPRYLIKTRGQQVTLSCSPISGHRSVSWYQQTPGQGLQFLFEYFSETQRNKGNFPGRFSGRQFSNSRSEMNVSTLELGDSALYLCASSTGVGNEQFFGPGTRLTVL.

J is TRBJ1-1 and V is TRBV7-9; possible D gene TRBD1, 5 bases. CDR3 length: 14 amino acids. The germline V gene encodes CDR1 SEHNR and CDR2 FQNEAQ (reference sequence). V lost 5 bases and J 4 bases, leaving 14 bases between the germline ends. The CDR3 coding sequence is TGTGCCAGCAGCCGGACTCAGGGCATCACTGAAGCTTTCTTT. It codes for CASSRTQGITEAFF.

This clonotype was seen only a few times. This sequence joins TRBV7-9 and TRBJ1-1, with D perhaps TRBD1 (5 bases). V lost 2 bases, J lost 8 bases, and 12 bases lay in between. Per the germline V gene, CDR1 is SEHNR and CDR2 is FQNEAQ (reference sequence). CDR3 size: 13 residues. CDR3 sequence: CASSLSAGKEAFF. Written as DNA, the CDR3 is TGTGCCAGCAGCTTATCGGCAGGGAAAGAAGCTTTCTTT.

The chain links TRBV30 to TRBJ1-4; 8 nucleotides line up with TRBD1. The CDR3 is made up of 13 amino acids. Looked up from germline, CDR1 is GTSNPN and CDR2 is SVGIG (reference sequence). The V gene end was trimmed by 4 bases and the J gene end by 5 bases; junction bases not matched to a gene: 3. The DNA for the CDR3 is TGTGCCTGGACCCGACAGGGGAATGAAAAACTGTTTTTT. It specifies CAWTRQGNEKLFF.

The chain is built from TRBV6-2 or TRBV6-3 and TRBJ2-6; D is perhaps TRBD1 (6 bases). The length of the CDR3 is 19 residues. Germline CDR1 is MNHEY and CDR2 is SVGEGT. Trimming removed 4 bases at V and 0 bases at J, with 19 bases between. For the CDR3, the DNA is TGTGCCAGCAGTTCGCCAGACAGGTCGGAACTCTCTGGGGCCAACGTCCTGACTTTC. As protein: CASSSPDRSELSGANVLTF.

This clonotype was counted between two and nine times. The V call is TRBV10-3, the J call TRBJ2-3; D is undetermined. Germline CDR1 and CDR2: ENHRY and SYGVKD. With 4 bases removed from V and 2 bases from J, the gap between germline ends came to 16 bases. The CDR3 is made up of 16 amino acids. CDR3 residues: CAISASSAELTDTQYF. In nucleotides, the CDR3 is TGTGCCATCAGTGCCTCGAGCGCGGAGCTCACAGATACGCAGTATTTT.

This clonotype was seen a few times. The chain couples TRBV4-2 to TRBJ2-3; D call uncertain. V was shortened by 5 bases and J by 0 bases, with 9 bases between the two germline ends. CDR1 and CDR2 (germline): LGHNA, YNFKEQ. CDR3 length: 14 amino acids. The CDR3 is CASSESDSTDTQYF. The CDR3, as DNA: TGTGCCAGCAGCGAATCGGATAGCACAGATACGCAGTATTTT.

This clonotype was counted between two and nine times. This rearrangement joins TRBV20-1 to TRBJ2-5, with D tentatively TRBD1 or TRBD2 (7 bases each). Trimming removed 1 base from V and 7 bases from J, with 13 bases in between. The CDR3 spans 13 residues. Looked up from germline, CDR1 is DFQATT and CDR2 is SNEGSKA (reference sequence). CDR3 residues: CSARVTGEGTQYF. The CDR3 nucleotides are TGCAGTGCTAGAGTAACAGGGGAGGGGACCCAGTACTTC.

This clonotype was detected a few times. CDR3 amino acids: CASSPPGTSNQFF. CDR3 in DNA: TGTGCCAGCAGCCCCCCTGGGACTAGCAATCAGTTCTTC. The chain carries TRBV7-2 and TRBJ2-1, with TRBD2 identical over 9 bases. The CDR3 runs 13 residues. V dropped 5 bases and J dropped 13; count of bases not matched to a gene: 9. The germline gives CDR1 SGHTA, CDR2 FQGNSA.

This clonotype was seen a handful of times. This chain links TRBV6-5 with TRBJ1-1, with D uncertain. Trimming stripped 2 bases from V and 1 base from J, with 14 bases between. The CDR3 contains 16 residues. The germline gives CDR1 MNHEY, CDR2 SVGAGI. CDR3 sequence reads: CASSYAWGDSNTEAFF. As DNA, the CDR3 is TGTGCCAGCAGTTACGCGTGGGGTGACTCGAACACTGAAGCTTTCTTT.

This clonotype was picked up a small number of times. This sequence joins TRBV20-1 and TRBJ2-4; D not certain. This CDR3 region has 14 residues. Germline lookup yields CDR1 DFQATT and CDR2 SNEGSKA (reference sequence). The ends were cut back, 6 bases at V and 0 bases at J, with 12 bases in the middle. CDR3 loop: CSARPQVAKNIQYF. The CDR3 nucleotides are TGCAGTGCCAGACCTCAGGTAGCCAAAAACATTCAGTACTTC.

V is TRBV5-6 and J is TRBJ2-1, with D unclear. Germline CDR1 and CDR2: SGHDT and YYEEEE. The CDR3 has 14 residues. Trimming removed 1 base at V and 2 bases at J, with 7 bases between. The CDR3 sequence: CASSLLSAYNEQFF. CDR3 in DNA: TGTGCCAGCAGCTTGCTCTCAGCCTACAATGAGCAGTTCTTC. The variable domain in full, with the rest retrieved from reference TRBV5-6 and TRBJ2-1, is DAGVTQSPTHLIKTRGQQVTLRCSPKSGHDTVSWYQQALGQGPQFIFQYYEEEERQRGNFPDRFSGHQFPNYSSELNVNALLLGDSALYLCASSLLSAYNEQFFGPGTRLTVL.

About this clonotype itself: The germline gene is not matched at one end of the junction; a read error may be the cause. This chain links TRBV7-9 with TRBJ2-3; D might be TRBD1 or TRBD2, each matching 5 bases. CDR3 length equals 15 residues. The germline V gene has CDR1 SEHNR and CDR2 FQNEAQ (reference sequence). The CDR3 reads CASSSGLGVGDTQYF. CDR3 coding DNA: TGTGCCAGTAGCTCCGGACTGGGGGTTGGAGATACGCAGTATTTT.

A few counts support this clonotype. The chain combines TRBV18 with TRBJ2-5, with 9 bases identical to TRBD2. This CDR3 has 17 amino acids. CDR1 is KGHSH, CDR2 LQKENI, per germline. The trim removed 1 base at V and 4 bases at J, leaving 10 bases unmatched. The CDR3 nucleotides are TGTGCCAGCTCACCACGGGCTAGCGGGAATCGAGCAGAGACCCAGTACTTC. This encodes CASSPRASGNRAETQYF.

CDR3 amino acids: CASSHTGTTGQFF. The CDR3 DNA reads as TGTGCCAGCAGCCACACGGGCACTACAGGGCAGTTCTTC. The chain is built from TRBV3-1 and TRBJ2-1; TRBD1 might be the D (5 bases). V gave up 3 bases and J gave up 12 bases, with 15 bases separating them. The CDR3 extends over 13 amino acids. Germline CDR1 reads LGHDT; CDR2 reads YNNKEL (reference sequence).

This clonotype was picked up many times. The chain recombines TRBV29-1 with TRBJ1-2, with D uncertain. Germline-derived CDR1 and CDR2 are SQVTM and ANQGSEA. V was clipped by 2 bases and J by 4 bases, with 5 bases between them. This CDR3 has 11 amino acids. CDR3 amino acids: CSVELIYGYTF. The CDR3 bases are TGCAGCGTTGAATTGATCTATGGCTACACCTTC.

The CDR3 here is CASSTPVGGGVPDTQYF. As DNA, the CDR3 is TGCGCCAGCAGCACACCGGTGGGCGGGGGGGTCCCAGATACGCAGTATTTT. The chain employs TRBV5-1 and TRBJ2-3; TRBD2 matches at 9 bases. The CDR3 is 17 residues long. Trimming cost V 4 bases and J 4 bases; bases outside gene matches: 13. In germline, CDR1 is SGHRS, CDR2 YFSETQ.

The chain couples TRBV30 to TRBJ2-5, with TRBD2 as a possible D gene (6 bases). Trimming removed 0 bases from V and 3 bases from J, with 11 bases in between. The V gene's germline CDR1 is GTSNPN and CDR2 SVGIG (reference sequence). The CDR3 covers 14 residues. CDR3 nucleotide sequence: TGTGCCTGGAGTGTGGGGCTAGCGAAAGAGACCCAGTACTTC. It specifies CAWSVGLAKETQYF.

V gene TRBV6-1 combines with J gene TRBJ1-2; D remains ambiguous. The CDR3 consists of 15 residues. Trimming removed 6 bases at V and 4 bases at J, with 18 bases between. Germline CDR1 and CDR2: MNHNS and SASEGT. CDR3 residues: CASRRPGVGAYGYTF. In nucleotides, the CDR3 is TGTGCCAGCAGGCGTCCCGGGGTGGGAGCCTATGGCTACACCTTC.

This CDR3 reads CASRQGLGNTEAFF. CDR3 in DNA: TGTGCCAGCAGACAGGGTTTGGGGAACACTGAAGCTTTCTTT. The chain combines TRBV27 with TRBJ1-1, with D perhaps matching TRBD1 (6 bases). CDR3 length: 14 amino acids. Germline V gives CDR1 MNHEY, CDR2 SMNVEV (reference sequence). Trimming removed 6 bases at V and 1 base at J, with 12 bases between.

The sample holds many counts of this clonotype. The chain carries TRBV3-1 and TRBJ2-3; D may correspond to TRBD1 or TRBD2 (5 bases each). Trimming removed 4 bases at V and 7 bases at J, with 30 bases between. CDR3 length equals 19 residues. Germline V lookup: CDR1 LGHDT, CDR2 YNNKEL (reference sequence). In DNA form, the CDR3 reads TGTGCCAGCAGCCCCATGTCGTCTCGCCCCAGGGACCGTAGGCATACGCAGTATTTT. The encoded protein is CASSPMSSRPRDRRHTQYF.

This clonotype has just a few counts. The CDR3 reads CASRGQGLAKNIQYF. The CDR3 region has the DNA TGTGCCAGCAGGGGACAGGGACTAGCCAAAAACATTCAGTACTTC. V and J are TRBV12-3 or TRBV12-4 and TRBJ2-4, with 9 nucleotides matching TRBD1. J lost 0 bases, V lost 6 bases, and 3 bases had no gene match. The CDR3 is 15 amino acids.

This chain links TRBV20-1 with TRBJ2-7, with 10 bases aligning to TRBD2. Germline CDR1 DFQATT, CDR2 SNEGSKA (reference sequence). This CDR3 spans 17 amino acids. With 0 bases clipped from V and 1 base from J, the junction kept 9 bases outside the gene matches. CDR3 sequence: CSARDPEAGGLSYEQYF. DNA of the CDR3: TGCAGTGCTAGAGATCCGGAAGCGGGGGGGCTATCCTACGAGCAGTACTTC.